The entry below gives a single TCR beta chain sequence along with its context. The CDR3 spans 14 residues. Looked up from germline, CDR1 is WNHNN and CDR2 is SYGVQD (reference sequence). Trimming stripped 7 bases from V and 6 bases from J, with 17 bases between. Original analysis: Quantification of nucleated cells was approximated via reference gene primer amplification. Repertoires were generated with immunoSEQ multiplex PCR, while TCRdb's copy carries only in-frame clones and drops some. Clone size and V and J calls were adopted from that table, with D and trimming inferred from the DNA. In the table there are hundreds of thousands of clones, 80% to 85% of which are singletons. This record comes from a study of blood T cell repertoires in COVID-19. Whole-study context: Researchers got acute and convalescent COVID-19 samples from the United States, Italy and Spain.

The participants were between roughly 18 and 89 years old and came from some 23 US areas. Participants had their cohort set by participant-reported clinical history. The genes are TRBV10-1 and TRBJ2-3, with D possibly TRBD2 on 5 matching bases. This receptor was identified in a middle-aged woman who had recovered from COVID-19. The specimen sequenced was PBMCs or T cells enriched from blood (not recorded which). This CDR3 reads CASMGDTRKDTQYF. CDR3 nucleotides: TGCGCCAGCATGGGAGACACCAGAAAGGATACGCAGTATTTT.